This T cell receptor (beta chain) originates from a study of cytomegalovirus exposure and HLA in healthy donors. The CDR3 length is 15 residues. Germline CDR1 is SNHLY and CDR2 is FYNNEI. The germline V and J ends were trimmed by 2 bases and 2 bases, with 13 bases remaining between them. Details on this clone: What it recognizes is unknown.

Findings and caveats of the study: Among CMV-associated TCR beta chains, most appeared HLA-restricted in a later analysis. Previous analysis showed most TCR beta V segments were productive about 87% or about 30% of the time. Accurate prediction of HLA-A and HLA-B alleles (for most subjects) was reportedly achieved from TCR beta sequences. Later analysis indicated greater clonal expansion among HLA-associated TCR beta chains than among equally common other chains.

Researchers ran the PCR with 60 Vbeta and 13 Jbeta primers. Some clones are missing from TCRdb's copy, which holds only in-frame ones; the method was immunoSEQ multiplex PCR. The sample contains roughly 170,000 clones, roughly 83% of which appear only once. This TCR was recovered from a man in his thirties or forties in good health and CMV-seronegative. Sequencing used PBMCs. The rearrangement joins TRBV2 to TRBJ2-7; tentative D call: TRBD1 (6 bases). The CDR3 region is CASSERRTVTYEQYF. The CDR3 DNA reads as TGTGCCAGCAGTGAACGCCGGACAGTTACCTACGAGCAGTACTTC.